A selection of T cell receptor beta chains follows, all from one sample in a study of Ad26.COV2.S vaccination and SARS-CoV-2 variants. Assay used: immunoSEQ multiplex PCR; TCRdb lists only in-frame clones, some missing. This sample carries some 340,000 clones, roughly 86% of them seen once, and the ten largest clones take 1.9%. The sequenced sample was peripheral blood, obtained in a trial of Ad26.COV2.S vaccine versus placebo. The receptor source for this set is a person aged 18-65 years who received the Ad26.COV2.S COVID-19 vaccine or a placebo. Both conserved end residues are trimmed from each CDR3. D genes are given only for firm matches. Size is omitted from some rows. Given values are once, few, many or a class for expanded clones.

CDR3 protein | J gene | V gene | clone size | D gene
ASSHSGAVQETQY | TRBJ2-5 | TRBV7-9 | . | .
ASSQGSIFIYGYT | TRBJ1-2 | TRBV3-1/TRBV3-2 | few | .
ASSLASTGWNYGYT | TRBJ1-2 | TRBV7-2 | . | TRBD1
ASSPQVNTEAF | TRBJ1-1 | TRBV3-1/TRBV3-2 | . | .
ASSRTGVANEKLF | TRBJ1-4 | TRBV5-4 | . | TRBD1
ASSLGLATDTQY | TRBJ2-3 | TRBV5-1 | . | TRBD2
ASSALYNEQF | TRBJ2-1 | TRBV19 | . | .
ASSQDRPGEVLYEQY | TRBJ2-7 | TRBV3-1/TRBV3-2 | . | .
ASSLGTYGDTIY | TRBJ1-3 | TRBV5-4 | . | .
ASSPNTGTEQY | TRBJ2-7 | TRBV7-3 | once | .
ASSVGLGSAVQETQY | TRBJ2-5 | TRBV9 | . | .
ASSLETGTYGYT | TRBJ1-2 | TRBV3-1/TRBV3-2 | . | TRBD1
ASTRDRGNYGYT | TRBJ1-2 | TRBV19 | . | TRBD1
AWSGRGTDYGYT | TRBJ1-2 | TRBV30 | . | .
ASSLGRGNTEAF | TRBJ1-1 | TRBV5-4 | . | .
ASSEQGSLGYT | TRBJ1-2 | TRBV2 | . | .
ASTITGLNYGYT | TRBJ1-2 | TRBV7-2 | once | .
AWSALQGGVEKLF | TRBJ1-4 | TRBV30 | . | TRBD1
ASSWSPNTGELF | TRBJ2-2 | TRBV6-5 | . | .
ASSFGQGAGYT | TRBJ1-2 | TRBV5-1 | few | TRBD1
ASSLGQGGWNEQF | TRBJ2-1 | TRBV5-1 | once | TRBD1
ASSSGGNQPQH | TRBJ1-5 | TRBV6-5 | . | .
ASSLAHRNSTNEKLF | TRBJ1-4 | TRBV7-9 | . | .
ASSLASVGNYGYT | TRBJ1-2 | TRBV5-1 | . | .
ASSNMGQSNTEAF | TRBJ1-1 | TRBV11-1 | once | TRBD1
ASSPRTGGGTEAF | TRBJ1-1 | TRBV7-2 | . | TRBD1
ASSYTGGGAF | TRBJ1-1 | TRBV5-6 | . | TRBD1
ASSEGLTELIEAF | TRBJ1-1 | TRBV25-1 | . | .
ASSMRTANNSPLH | TRBJ1-6 | TRBV19 | . | .
ASSPGTERYT | TRBJ1-2 | TRBV6-5 | once | .
ASRGDRGFYQKAF | TRBJ1-1 | TRBV2 | once | TRBD1
ASSSQGGGNTIY | TRBJ1-3 | TRBV5-1 | few | .
ASSLELAGDTSSYNEQF | TRBJ2-1 | TRBV5-1 | . | TRBD2
ASSISWEAKNIQY | TRBJ2-4 | TRBV19 | . | .
AWSVRGGITEAF | TRBJ1-1 | TRBV30 | . | .
ASSQDPGYAEAF | TRBJ1-1 | TRBV3-1/TRBV3-2 | . | .
ASSQGGNIQY | TRBJ2-4 | TRBV14 | . | .
SVDTGYEKLF | TRBJ1-4 | TRBV29-1 | . | .
ASTPDRATYNEQF | TRBJ2-1 | TRBV19 | . | TRBD1
ASSLQGVSTGELF | TRBJ2-2 | TRBV7-6 | . | .
ASSIVRTSGNTIY | TRBJ1-3 | TRBV19 | . | .
ASSYFPGQAY | TRBJ2-5 | TRBV6-2/TRBV6-3 | few | TRBD1
ASSYEGRGLGNQPQH | TRBJ1-5 | TRBV6-2/TRBV6-3 | . | TRBD1
ASSQMTGGTEAF | TRBJ1-1 | TRBV6-6 | . | TRBD1
ASSDRTGVYGYT | TRBJ1-2 | TRBV6-2/TRBV6-3 | . | TRBD1
ASRDGSKEQF | TRBJ2-1 | TRBV6-5 | . | .
ASSLGTVNQPQH | TRBJ1-5 | TRBV7-2 | . | .
ASSQEQSPTDTQY | TRBJ2-3 | TRBV4-3 | . | .
ASSEGYAGETQY | TRBJ2-5 | TRBV2 | once | .
ASSLGGFEQY | TRBJ2-7 | TRBV28 | . | .
ASSRQVANYGYT | TRBJ1-2 | TRBV7-9 | few | .
ASGLDTGELF | TRBJ2-2 | TRBV5-4 | . | .
ASSLGLGLAGDTQY | TRBJ2-3 | TRBV7-9 | . | .
ASSLAEVAGGLNNEQF | TRBJ2-1 | TRBV7-2 | . | TRBD2
ASSLAPGRPSPGYT | TRBJ1-2 | TRBV5-6 | . | .
ASTQWGGAYNEQF | TRBJ2-1 | TRBV19 | . | .
ASSQDELAGGPGNEQF | TRBJ2-1 | TRBV4-1 | . | TRBD2
ASSFSTDTQY | TRBJ2-3 | TRBV6-2/TRBV6-3 | few | .
ATSRAGGPRNTGELF | TRBJ2-2 | TRBV15 | . | TRBD2
ASSLQDRQPQH | TRBJ1-5 | TRBV7-2 | few | .